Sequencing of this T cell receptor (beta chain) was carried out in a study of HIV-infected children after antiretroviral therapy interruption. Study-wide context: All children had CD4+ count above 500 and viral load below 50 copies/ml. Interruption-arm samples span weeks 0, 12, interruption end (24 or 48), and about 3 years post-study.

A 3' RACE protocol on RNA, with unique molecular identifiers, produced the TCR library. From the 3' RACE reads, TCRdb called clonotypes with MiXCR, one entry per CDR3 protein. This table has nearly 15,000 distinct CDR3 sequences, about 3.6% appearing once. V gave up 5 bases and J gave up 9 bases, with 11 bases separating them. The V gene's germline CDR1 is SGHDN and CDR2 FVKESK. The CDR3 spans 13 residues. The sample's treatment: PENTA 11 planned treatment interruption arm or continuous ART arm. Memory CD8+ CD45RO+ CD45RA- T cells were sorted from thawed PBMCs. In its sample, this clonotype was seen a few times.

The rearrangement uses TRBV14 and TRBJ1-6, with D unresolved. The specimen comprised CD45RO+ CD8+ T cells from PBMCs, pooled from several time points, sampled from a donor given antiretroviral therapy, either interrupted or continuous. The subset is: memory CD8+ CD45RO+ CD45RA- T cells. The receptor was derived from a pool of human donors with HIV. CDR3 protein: CASSFHPGSPLHF. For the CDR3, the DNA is TGTGCCAGCAGCTTCCACCCGGGTTCACCCCTCCACTTT.